This T cell receptor beta chain was retrieved from a study of blood T cell repertoires in COVID-19. The wider study: Specimens from acute and convalescent COVID-19 originated in the United States, Italy and Spain. The analysed material was cDNA or gDNA that came from T cells, B-cell-depleted T cells, or PBMCs.

In the authors' methods: Reference gene primer amplification gave estimated nucleated cell counts. Here immunoSEQ multiplex PCR was the method, and the copy in TCRdb shows in-frame clones only, minus some. V, J and clone size derive from that table, while D and trimming were established from the DNA sequence. The table records over 20,000 clones, 90% of them present only once. Sequenced: peripheral blood. The sequence came from a man between 65 and 85 years old with acute or convalescent COVID-19.

CDR3 bases: TGTGCCAGTAGTATCACTAGCGGGAGTTTGTACGAGCAGTACTTC. Translated, it gives CASSITSGSLYEQYF. The chain combines TRBV19 with TRBJ2-7; 11 bases agree with TRBD2. From germline, CDR1 is LNHDA and CDR2 SQIVND (reference sequence). There are 15 residues in the CDR3. The junction had 5 bases not matched to a gene; V was cut back by 3 bases and J by 4 bases. The full variable domain, completed using reference TRBV19 and TRBJ2-7, is DGGITQSPKYLFRKEGQNVTLSCEQNLNHDAMYWYRQDPGQGLRLIYYSQIVNDFQKGDIAEGYSVSREKKESFPLTVTSAQKNPTAFYLCASSITSGSLYEQYFGPGTRLTVT.